The T cell receptor (beta chain) described here comes from a study of OX40 agonist ivuxolimab in advanced cancers. As for the study in general: Three patients, one with hepatocellular carcinoma and two with cutaneous melanoma, responded partially. Whole-study results and caveats: At 0.1 to 3.0 mg/kg and by week 6, CD4+ and CD8+ T cells in the blood had expanded clonally.

This clone was observed a handful of times. No antigen is known for it. Sequencing was performed with immunoSEQ multiplex PCR; in TCRdb, only in-frame clones are kept and a portion is missing. The sample records roughly 49,000 clones, approximately 87% being singletons. This CDR3 contains 15 residues. Looked up from germline, CDR1 is SGHDT and CDR2 is YYEEEE. V was clipped by 5 bases and J by 2 bases, with 14 bases between them. The chain recombines TRBV5-6 with TRBJ2-1, with D tentatively TRBD2 (6 bases). Sequenced here: CD4+ or CD8+ T cells sorted from blood, sampled in a trial of the OX40 agonist ivuxolimab. The clonotype was recovered from an adult with an advanced solid tumor such as melanoma, head and neck, liver or kidney cancer. DNA for the CDR3: TGTGCCAGCAGGTCGGGGAGGAGACCCTACAATGAGCAGTTCTTC. The encoded protein is CASRSGRRPYNEQFF.